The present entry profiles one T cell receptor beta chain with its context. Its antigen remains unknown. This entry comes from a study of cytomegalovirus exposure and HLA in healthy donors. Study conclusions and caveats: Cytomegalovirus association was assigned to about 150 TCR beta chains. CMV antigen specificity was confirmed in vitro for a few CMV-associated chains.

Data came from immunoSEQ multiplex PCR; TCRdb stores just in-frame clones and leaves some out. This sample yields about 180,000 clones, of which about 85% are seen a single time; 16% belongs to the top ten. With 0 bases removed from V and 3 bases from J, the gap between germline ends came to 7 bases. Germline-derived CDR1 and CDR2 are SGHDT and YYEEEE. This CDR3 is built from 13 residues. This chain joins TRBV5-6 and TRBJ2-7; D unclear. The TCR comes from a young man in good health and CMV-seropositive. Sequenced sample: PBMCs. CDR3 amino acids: CASSLDQRYEQYF. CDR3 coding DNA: TGTGCCAGCAGCTTGGATCAGCGCTACGAGCAGTACTTC.